This is a list of T cell receptor beta chains from one sample in a study of blood T cell repertoires in COVID-19. Measured with immunoSEQ multiplex PCR; TCRdb has only the in-frame clones, and not every one. The sample contains 53,000 or so clones, over 70% of which appear only once. What was sequenced was peripheral blood. The receptors shown here come from a human donor with active or convalescent COVID-19. The donor label of this sample is uncertain. The CDR3 runs from the conserved cysteine through the conserved F or W. The order of the fields is D gene, V gene, clone size, J gene, CDR3 DNA, CDR3 protein. The D gene is left open where the match is weak. Rows may omit the clone size; those that give it use once, few, many or a size class.

>.|TRBV10-2|.|TRBJ2-3
TGCGCCAGTAGATTGGGGAGCCCAACCCACACAGATACGCAGTATTTT
CASRLGSPTHTDTQYF
>.|TRBV15|.|TRBJ2-1
TGTGCCACCAGCGCCATACCTAGCGCCCGGGAGCAGTTCTTC
CATSAIPSAREQFF
>TRBD2|TRBV7-8|.|TRBJ2-1
TGTGCCAGCAGCTACCGATCGACTAGCGGGTCCTACAATGAGCAGTTCTTC
CASSYRSTSGSYNEQFF
>.|TRBV24-1|.|TRBJ1-2
TGTGCCACCAGTGACCCCGGCGGGGGCTACACCTTC
CATSDPGGGYTF
>TRBD1|TRBV28|.|TRBJ2-1
TGTGCCAGCAGTTTAAGGACAGGGGTCCACAATGAGCAGTTCTTC
CASSLRTGVHNEQFF
>TRBD2|TRBV11-3|.|TRBJ2-3
TGTGCCAGCAGCGTCAGGACTAGCGGGATGCGCCCAGATACGCAGTATTTT
CASSVRTSGMRPDTQYF
>.|TRBV30|.|TRBJ2-3
TGTGCCTGGAGTCTGAGCACAGATACGCAGTATTTT
CAWSLSTDTQYF
>TRBD1|TRBV7-2|.|TRBJ2-2
TGTGCCAGGACCCTAGGGGGCAGGGCCCGCACCGGGGAGCTGTTTTTT
CARTLGGRARTGELFF
>.|TRBV28|.|TRBJ1-2
TGTGCCAGCAGTCCGCTGGGGGCAGGGACCCACTATGGCTACACCTTC
CASSPLGAGTHYGYTF
>.|TRBV6-6|.|TRBJ1-1
TGTGCCAGCACCGGGGGAATGAACACTGAAGCTTTCTTT
CASTGGMNTEAFF
>.|TRBV5-6|.|TRBJ1-3
TGTGCCAGGGCAGGGGACCGCGTGCTCTCTGGAAACACCATATATTTT
CARAGDRVLSGNTIYF
>TRBD1|TRBV29-1|few|TRBJ2-1
TGCAGCGTTGAAACGGGACAGGGAGACAATGAGCAGTTCTTC
CSVETGQGDNEQFF
>.|TRBV7-9|.|TRBJ2-1
TGTGCCAGCAGCTTAGAAGTTAAGAGTGAGCAGTTCTTC
CASSLEVKSEQFF
>.|TRBV12-3/TRBV12-4|once|TRBJ1-2
TGTGCCAGCAGTAACAGGGAGGGGGACACCTTC
CASSNREGDTF
>TRBD1|TRBV6-2/TRBV6-3|.|TRBJ1-1
TGTGCCAGCAGTTATATCGGGACAGGGAACACTGAAGCTTTCTTT
CASSYIGTGNTEAFF
>TRBD1|TRBV3-1/TRBV3-2|.|TRBJ1-2
TGTGCCAGCAGCCTGAGACAGGGCCTCTTATTCTATGGCTACACCTTC
CASSLRQGLLFYGYTF
>TRBD2|TRBV7-6|.|TRBJ2-1
TGTGCCAGCAGCTTGGGGCGGGAGAACTACAATGAGCAGTTCTTC
CASSLGRENYNEQFF
>TRBD1|TRBV18|.|TRBJ1-1
TGTGCCAGCTCACCCCTTTTGGGACAGGGGGCGACTTTCTTT
CASSPLLGQGATFF
>TRBD2|TRBV4-1|once|TRBJ2-1
TGCGCCAGCAGCCAAGAGGGACTAGCGGGAGATGGGCAGTTCTTC
CASSQEGLAGDGQFF
>TRBD1|TRBV4-2|once|TRBJ1-5
TGTGCCAGCAGCGCCCGGACAGGGGTGAATCAGCCCCAGCATTTT
CASSARTGVNQPQHF
>.|TRBV5-4|.|TRBJ2-1
TGTGCCAGCAGCTTGGGACTTTACAATGAGCAGTTCTTC
CASSLGLYNEQFF
>TRBD1|TRBV13|once|TRBJ1-6
TGTGCCAGCAGCTTAGGTCGAGGACAGGGTTGGCGAAGAGATATCCCCCTCCACTTT
CASSLGRGQGWRRDIPLHF
>.|TRBV5-1|.|TRBJ1-4
TGCGCCAGCAGCTTGGAGAAAGGGGCTATTAGGAAAAAACTGTTTTTT
CASSLEKGAIRKKLFF
>TRBD2|TRBV9|.|TRBJ2-1
TGTGCCAGCAGCCAGTTCGACCGAGCGGGAGCCCCCTACAATGAGCAGTTCTTC
CASSQFDRAGAPYNEQFF
>.|TRBV20-1|few|TRBJ2-3
TGCAGTGCTAGTGGGCGGGCTTCGCAGTATTTT
CSASGRASQYF
>TRBD1|TRBV4-3|.|TRBJ1-2
TGCGCCAGCAGCCAAGGGTTTACAAGGACAGGGGACTATGGCTACACCTTC
CASSQGFTRTGDYGYTF
>TRBD1|TRBV18|once|TRBJ2-7
TGTGCCAGCTCACCCCGGACAGGGACCTACGAGCAGTACTTC
CASSPRTGTYEQYF
>TRBD1|TRBV24-1|.|TRBJ1-1
TGTGCCACCAGATCCCCCGGGACAGGGGGCGCCGCTTTCTTT
CATRSPGTGGAAFF
>.|TRBV21-1|.|TRBJ2-1
TGTGCCAGCAGCCGACTAGCGGGACACAATGAGCAGTTCTTC
CASSRLAGHNEQFF
>TRBD2|TRBV5-1|.|TRBJ2-5
TGCGCCAGCCAGACCAATGGACTAGCGGAGGAGACCCAGTACTTC
CASQTNGLAEETQYF
>.|TRBV2|few|TRBJ2-7
TGTGCCAGCACCCACGGGCGGGCCCCCTACGAGCAGTACTTC
CASTHGRAPYEQYF
>TRBD2|TRBV6-5|.|TRBJ2-3
TGTGCCACCAACGGGGGGGTTCTAGCCGGTGATACGCAGTATTTT
CATNGGVLAGDTQYF
>TRBD1|TRBV3-1/TRBV3-2|few|TRBJ1-5
TGTGCCAGCAGCCAAGATAATTTTCGATGGCAGGGGGATCAGCCCCAGCATTTT
CASSQDNFRWQGDQPQHF
>.|TRBV24-1|.|TRBJ1-4
TGTGCCACCCAAGCAGGGGCTGCTAATGAAAAACTGTTTTTT
CATQAGAANEKLFF
>.|TRBV27|few|TRBJ2-1
TGTGCCAGCAGTTTATATCGGGGATCCTACAATGAGCAGTTCTTC
CASSLYRGSYNEQFF
>TRBD1|TRBV19|.|TRBJ2-1
TGTGCCACCCAGGAGGACAGGGTCCACAATGAGCAGTTCTTC
CATQEDRVHNEQFF
>.|TRBV19|many|TRBJ1-5
TGTGCCAGTACCACCGAGACTGGCAGGGGTCAGCCCCAGCATTTT
CASTTETGRGQPQHF
>.|TRBV7-2|.|TRBJ1-2
TGTGCCAGCAGCTTAGACAGTGACTATGGCTACACCTTC
CASSLDSDYGYTF
>.|TRBV11-3|.|TRBJ2-1
TGTGCCAGCAGCTTATCTCAGGGGTCGTACAATGAGCAGTTCTTC
CASSLSQGSYNEQFF
>.|TRBV6-1|.|TRBJ2-1
TGTGCCATCCTACTAGTTAACGATGAGCAGTTCTTC
CAILLVNDEQFF
>.|TRBV19|.|TRBJ2-3
TGTGCCAGTAGTATTGTTCAGGGGAAAGATACGCAGTATTTT
CASSIVQGKDTQYF
>.|TRBV6-5|.|TRBJ2-5
TGTGCCAGCCAAGGGGGTTGGGGTCAAGAGACCCAGTACTTC
CASQGGWGQETQYF
>.|TRBV5-1|.|TRBJ2-7
TGCGCCAGCAGCTTGGAAAGCCGGCGGAGTTTCCAGTACTTC
CASSLESRRSFQYF
>TRBD1|TRBV7-2|.|TRBJ2-3
TGTGCCATCTTGACAGGGGGCGCAGATACGCAGTATTTT
CAILTGGADTQYF
>TRBD2|TRBV3-1/TRBV3-2|.|TRBJ2-3
TGTGCCAGCAGCTTGCGGGAGGGCCAAGTTCATAGCACAGATACGCAGTATTTT
CASSLREGQVHSTDTQYF
>TRBD1|TRBV5-1|.|TRBJ2-5
TGCGCCAGCAGCGACTCCGGGACAGGGGGAGAGACCCAGTACTTC
CASSDSGTGGETQYF
>.|TRBV4-2|.|TRBJ2-7
TGTGCCAGCAGCCTAACCTTGCTGAGCTCGGAGACCTACGAGCAGTACTTC
CASSLTLLSSETYEQYF
>.|TRBV7-8|.|TRBJ1-5
TGTGCCAGCAGCTTAGGGCAGGGCGTAGGCAATCAGCCCCAGCATTTT
CASSLGQGVGNQPQHF
>.|TRBV9|.|TRBJ2-3
TGTGCCAGCAGCGTAGGAGGCACAGATACGCAGTATTTT
CASSVGGTDTQYF
>TRBD1|TRBV9|.|TRBJ1-2
TGTGCCAGCAGCGTATGGGGGACAGGGGCACCTTATGGCTACACCTTC
CASSVWGTGAPYGYTF